This T cell receptor (beta chain) was sequenced in a study of cytotoxic CD8 clonotypes in ibrutinib-treated CLL. Some clones are missing from TCRdb's copy, which holds only in-frame ones; the method was immunoSEQ multiplex PCR. The data hold tens of thousands of clones, with approximately 68% observed a single time. Germline V CDR1 and CDR2: LNHNV, YYDKDF (reference sequence). The CDR3 totals 14 residues. With 3 bases clipped from V and 4 bases from J, the junction kept 3 bases outside the gene matches. This sample comprised PBMCs, obtained after 24 months of ibrutinib treatment. The TCR comes from a human donor with chronic lymphocytic leukemia. The chain joins TRBV15 to TRBJ1-2; 9 bases are a match to TRBD1. CDR3 amino acids: CATSRGQGGYGYTF. The DNA for the CDR3 is TGTGCCACCAGCAGGGGACAGGGTGGCTATGGCTACACCTTC.